These T cell receptor beta chains were read from a single sample in a study of blood T cell repertoires in COVID-19. Sequencing was performed with immunoSEQ multiplex PCR; in TCRdb, only in-frame clones are kept and a portion is missing. Of 300,000 to 400,000 clones in the sample, 65% to 90% were seen once. Material for sequencing was PBMCs or T cells enriched from blood (not recorded which). All receptors derive from a woman between 40 and 55 years old with acute COVID-19. The CDR3 runs from the conserved cysteine through the conserved F or W. D genes are given only for firm matches. A row's size may be missing; if present it is once, few, many or a size class.

v_gene: TRBV4-3; d_gene: TRBD1; abundance: few; j_gene: TRBJ1-6; CDR3aa: CASRASGQGRNSPLHF; CDR3nt: TGCGCCAGCAGGGCTTCGGGACAGGGGCGTAATTCACCCCTCCACTTT
v_gene: TRBV5-6; d_gene: TRBD1; abundance: NA; j_gene: TRBJ2-1; CDR3aa: CASSPRTGKINEQFF; CDR3nt: TGTGCCAGCAGCCCCAGGACAGGCAAAATTAATGAGCAGTTCTTC
v_gene: TRBV9; d_gene: TRBD2; abundance: NA; j_gene: TRBJ2-3; CDR3aa: CASSPGGTSRADTQYF; CDR3nt: TGTGCCAGCAGCCCGGGGGGGACTAGCCGCGCAGATACGCAGTATTTT
v_gene: TRBV28; d_gene: NA; abundance: NA; j_gene: TRBJ1-5; CDR3aa: CASSRDRQKGHF; CDR3nt: TGTGCCAGCAGCCGTGACCGACAAAAAGGGCATTTT
v_gene: TRBV7-2; d_gene: NA; abundance: NA; j_gene: TRBJ1-1; CDR3aa: CASSLSQGRAFF; CDR3nt: TGTGCCAGCAGCTTAAGCCAGGGTAGGGCTTTCTTT
v_gene: TRBV3-1/TRBV3-2; d_gene: NA; abundance: once; j_gene: TRBJ1-4; CDR3aa: CASSLRQPNEKLFF; CDR3nt: TGTGCCAGCAGCCTTAGACAGCCTAATGAAAAACTGTTTTTT
v_gene: TRBV13; d_gene: TRBD1; abundance: few; j_gene: TRBJ1-6; CDR3aa: CASSRDRGGNSPLHF; CDR3nt: TGTGCCAGCAGTAGAGACAGGGGTGGAAATTCACCCCTCCACTTT
v_gene: TRBV7-2; d_gene: NA; abundance: NA; j_gene: TRBJ1-3; CDR3aa: CASSSQISATIYF; CDR3nt: TGTGCCAGCAGCTCGCAGATTTCAGCGACCATATATTTT
v_gene: TRBV14; d_gene: TRBD1; abundance: NA; j_gene: TRBJ1-2; CDR3aa: CASSPVFGDRFWDGYTF; CDR3nt: TGTGCCAGCAGCCCTGTCTTCGGGGACAGGTTCTGGGATGGCTACACCTTC
v_gene: TRBV13; d_gene: TRBD1; abundance: NA; j_gene: TRBJ1-3; CDR3aa: CASSRGQGATTGNTIYF; CDR3nt: TGTGCCAGCAGCCGAGGACAGGGGGCGACTACGGGAAACACCATATATTTT
v_gene: TRBV20-1; d_gene: NA; abundance: NA; j_gene: TRBJ1-1; CDR3aa: CRQGHTEAFF; CDR3nt: TGCAGACAGGGCCACACTGAAGCTTTCTTT
v_gene: TRBV10-1; d_gene: TRBD1; abundance: NA; j_gene: TRBJ1-5; CDR3aa: CASRVPRGLRDQPQHF; CDR3nt: TGCGCCAGCAGGGTGCCAAGGGGGCTCAGGGATCAGCCCCAGCATTTT
v_gene: TRBV7-2; d_gene: TRBD1; abundance: NA; j_gene: TRBJ1-1; CDR3aa: CASSAGTGTEAFF; CDR3nt: TGTGCCAGCAGCGCAGGGACAGGCACTGAAGCTTTCTTT
v_gene: TRBV28; d_gene: TRBD2; abundance: NA; j_gene: TRBJ2-1; CDR3aa: CASSTLIGLAGNEQFF; CDR3nt: TGTGCCAGCAGCACCCTAATCGGCCTAGCGGGGAATGAGCAGTTCTTC
v_gene: TRBV4-3; d_gene: TRBD2; abundance: few; j_gene: TRBJ2-3; CDR3aa: CASSQDAGGMIDTQYF; CDR3nt: TGCGCCAGCAGCCAAGATGCGGGGGGGATGATAGATACGCAGTATTTT
v_gene: TRBV3-1/TRBV3-2; d_gene: NA; abundance: NA; j_gene: TRBJ1-5; CDR3aa: CASSPANSNQPQHF; CDR3nt: TGTGCCAGCAGCCCTGCGAATAGCAATCAGCCCCAGCATTTT
v_gene: TRBV7-2; d_gene: TRBD2; abundance: NA; j_gene: TRBJ2-3; CDR3aa: CASSLGGLAVTDTQYF; CDR3nt: TGTGCCAGCAGCTTAGGGGGACTAGCGGTCACAGATACGCAGTATTTT
v_gene: TRBV7-3; d_gene: TRBD1; abundance: NA; j_gene: TRBJ1-2; CDR3aa: CASSRRDRGYGYTF; CDR3nt: TGTGCCAGCAGCCGCCGGGACAGGGGCTATGGCTACACCTTC
v_gene: TRBV6-5; d_gene: NA; abundance: NA; j_gene: TRBJ1-4; CDR3aa: CASSLGPPNEKLFF; CDR3nt: TGTGCCAGCAGTCTGGGGCCCCCTAATGAAAAACTGTTTTTT
v_gene: TRBV5-1; d_gene: NA; abundance: NA; j_gene: TRBJ2-1; CDR3aa: CASSLRGQADNEQFF; CDR3nt: TGCGCCAGCAGCTTGCGCGGGCAGGCAGACAATGAGCAGTTCTTC
v_gene: TRBV10-2; d_gene: NA; abundance: NA; j_gene: TRBJ2-2; CDR3aa: CASTVMNTGELFF; CDR3nt: TGCGCCAGCACGGTTATGAACACCGGGGAGCTGTTTTTT
v_gene: TRBV18; d_gene: NA; abundance: NA; j_gene: TRBJ2-7; CDR3aa: CASSPFEGSNYEQYF; CDR3nt: TGTGCCAGCTCACCATTCGAGGGATCAAATTACGAGCAGTACTTC
v_gene: TRBV7-6; d_gene: NA; abundance: NA; j_gene: TRBJ2-2; CDR3aa: CASSSDTGILAGELFF; CDR3nt: TGTGCCAGCAGCTCAGACACAGGGATACTCGCCGGGGAGCTGTTTTTT
v_gene: TRBV7-2; d_gene: NA; abundance: NA; j_gene: TRBJ1-6; CDR3aa: CASSLAHESSYSPLHF; CDR3nt: TGTGCCAGCAGCTTAGCGCATGAGTCAAGTTACTCACCCCTCCACTTT
v_gene: TRBV12-3/TRBV12-4; d_gene: TRBD1; abundance: few; j_gene: TRBJ2-1; CDR3aa: CAVGQGTYNEQFF; CDR3nt: TGTGCCGTGGGACAGGGAACCTACAATGAGCAGTTCTTC
v_gene: TRBV15; d_gene: NA; abundance: once; j_gene: TRBJ1-1; CDR3aa: CATSSEQARVPNFEAFF; CDR3nt: TGTGCCACCAGCAGTGAACAGGCAAGGGTCCCCAATTTCGAAGCTTTCTTT
v_gene: TRBV4-2; d_gene: NA; abundance: few; j_gene: TRBJ1-5; CDR3aa: CASSQEMSANQPQHF; CDR3nt: TGTGCCAGCAGCCAAGAAATGAGTGCGAATCAGCCCCAGCATTTT
v_gene: TRBV7-2; d_gene: TRBD1; abundance: NA; j_gene: TRBJ1-3; CDR3aa: CASSLQGGAVWNTIYF; CDR3nt: TGTGCCAGCAGCTTGCAGGGGGGAGCAGTGTGGAACACCATATATTTT